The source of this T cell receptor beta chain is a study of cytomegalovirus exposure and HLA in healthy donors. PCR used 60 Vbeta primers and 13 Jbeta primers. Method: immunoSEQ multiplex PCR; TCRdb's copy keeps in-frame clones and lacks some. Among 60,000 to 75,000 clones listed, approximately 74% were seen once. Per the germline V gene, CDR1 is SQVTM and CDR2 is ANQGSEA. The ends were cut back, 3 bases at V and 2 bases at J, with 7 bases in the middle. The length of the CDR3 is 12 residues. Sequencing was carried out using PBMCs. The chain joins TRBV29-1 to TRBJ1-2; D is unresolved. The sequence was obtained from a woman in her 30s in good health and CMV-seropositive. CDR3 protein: CSVDGQNYGYTF. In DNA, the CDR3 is TGCAGCGTTGATGGGCAGAACTATGGCTACACCTTC.